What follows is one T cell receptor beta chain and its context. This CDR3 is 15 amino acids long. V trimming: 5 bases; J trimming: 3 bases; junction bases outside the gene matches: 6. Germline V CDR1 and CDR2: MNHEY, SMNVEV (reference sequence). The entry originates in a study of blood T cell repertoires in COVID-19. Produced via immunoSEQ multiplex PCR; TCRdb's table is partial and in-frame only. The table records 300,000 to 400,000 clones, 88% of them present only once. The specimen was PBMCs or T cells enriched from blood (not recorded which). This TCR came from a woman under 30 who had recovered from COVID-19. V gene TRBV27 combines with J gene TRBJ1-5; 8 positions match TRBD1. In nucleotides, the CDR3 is TGTGCCAGCAGTCGGGGGACAGGCTTCAATCAGCCCCAGCATTTT. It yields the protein CASSRGTGFNQPQHF.